This T cell receptor (beta chain) was identified in a study of T cells in Graves' hyperthyroidism and ophthalmopathy. Uncontrolled infection, other autoimmune disease, pregnancy or lactation excluded patients. Template material for amplifying TCR beta CDR3 regions consisted of RNA transcripts. With the HTBI primer set, the TCR CDR3 went through a first round of RT-PCR. TCRdb redid the calling of the multiplex PCR reads with MiXCR, one entry per CDR3 protein. The table has 600,000 to 850,000 distinct CDR3 sequences, approximately 18% seen once; the top ten hold about a sixth. CDR1 is MGHRA, CDR2 YSYEKL, per germline. This CDR3 is built from 17 residues. With V trimmed by 5 bases and J by 2 bases, 5 bases remained unmatched.

The chain uses TRBV4-1 and TRBJ2-6; 11 bases align to TRBD1. The receptor was derived from a woman in her forties or fifties with Graves' hyperthyroidism that later progressed to Graves' ophthalmopathy. Sequencing was done on a sample of blood. The CDR3 here is CASSWGQGDTGANVLTF. CDR3 nucleotides: TGCGCCAGCAGCTGGGGACAGGGGGACACTGGGGCCAACGTCCTGACTTTC.